Listed here is a single TCR beta chain. This sample is drawn from a study of blood T cell repertoires in COVID-19. Produced via immunoSEQ multiplex PCR; TCRdb's table is partial and in-frame only. This sample yields about 260,000 clones, of which 70% to 90% are seen a single time; 2% to 3% belongs to the top ten. The CDR3 sequence is 16 residues long. V was shortened by 6 bases and J by 7 bases, with 22 bases between the two germline ends. Germline CDR1 reads KGHSH; CDR2 reads LQKENI. The V gene is TRBV18, the J gene TRBJ1-5, with D uncertain. Material for sequencing was peripheral blood. The clonotype originates from a woman aged 50 to 65 with acute or convalescent COVID-19. CDR3 coding DNA: TGTGCCAGCTCGTACTTACAGCTTCGAGTTTTCCAGCCCCAGCATTTT. Protein: CASSYLQLRVFQPQHF.